This TCR beta chain was sequenced during a study of cytomegalovirus exposure and HLA in healthy donors. Findings of the study overall: Researchers counted around 180 TCR beta chains as cytomegalovirus-associated.

The V and J ends lost 3 bases and 3 bases, in that order; junction bases with no gene match: 6. This CDR3 has 17 residues. In germline, CDR1 is PRHDT, CDR2 FYEKMQ (reference sequence). PCR was performed using 60 Vbeta and 13 Jbeta primers. The method was immunoSEQ multiplex PCR; TCRdb's version includes in-frame clones alone and lacks a portion of them. The sample lists about 150,000 clones, roughly 70% occurring once. On this clone: What it binds is not known.

The chain combines TRBV13 with TRBJ2-7, with 15 bases that match TRBD2. This TCR was recovered from a woman aged 40 to 50 in good health and CMV-seronegative. Sequenced material: PBMCs. CDR3 sequence (DNA): TGTGCCAGCAGCTTTGGACTAGCGGGAGGGCCGGACTACGAGCAGTACTTC. The encoded protein is CASSFGLAGGPDYEQYF.